The present T cell receptor (beta chain) was sequenced within a study of OX40 agonist ivuxolimab in advanced cancers. The CDR3 runs to 16 residues. The germline CDR1 and CDR2 sequences are MNHEY and SVGAGI. With V trimmed by 2 bases and J by 3 bases, 5 bases remained unmatched. Clones were sequenced by immunoSEQ multiplex PCR, and TCRdb holds only the in-frame ones, with some missing. Here the sample spans over 14,000 clones, about 89% being singletons. Study-wide findings and caveats: On average, CD8+ T cells had more expanded clones than CD4+.

Notes on this clone: Antigen specificity is unknown.

The chain recombines TRBV6-5 with TRBJ2-2; 8 bases are shared with TRBD2. The source is an adult with an advanced solid tumor such as melanoma, head and neck, liver or kidney cancer. Sequenced here: CD4+ or CD8+ T cells sorted from blood, sampled in a trial of the OX40 agonist ivuxolimab. CDR3 nucleotide sequence: TGTGCCAGCAGTTACGACCCAGCGGGGGACACCGGGGAGCTGTTTTTT. Residues: CASSYDPAGDTGELFF.